Listed here are 16 T cell receptor beta chains from one sample, sequenced in a study of regulatory T cells in long-lasting Graves disease. Time point indicated: newly diagnosed GD, antithyroid drugs for less than 3 months. PBMC-extracted RNA yielded the TCR library. iRepertoire HTBI primers and Arm-PCR of CDR3 regions built TCR beta libraries. MiXCR was run by TCRdb on the multiplex PCR reads, yielding one entry per CDR3 protein. This repertoire shows hundreds of thousands of distinct CDR3 sequences, approximately 16% found once; its top ten account for around 7.6%. These data also featured in a second study, about T cells in Graves' hyperthyroidism and ophthalmopathy.

This specimen consisted of peripheral blood mononuclear cells (PBMCs), obtained at new diagnosis, from a patient treated with antithyroid drugs. These receptors were obtained from a woman between 35 and 50 years old with Graves disease.

This clonotype appeared many times. V gene TRBV7-2 combines with J gene TRBJ2-5; D is uncertain. Deletions cut 0 bases from V and 5 bases from J, with 4 bases between. CDR3 length: 12 amino acids. The germline gives CDR1 SGHTA, CDR2 FQGNSA. Here the CDR3 DNA reads TGTGCCAGCAGCTTAGCGGCCGAGACCCAGTACTTC. Protein sequence: CASSLAAETQYF.

This clonotype was seen repeatedly, ten times or more. The rearrangement joins TRBV7-6 to TRBJ2-5; a weak D match, TRBD1 (6 bases). The V gene lost 5 bases and the J gene lost 0 bases, with 16 bases spanning the gap. Germline lookup yields CDR1 SGHVS and CDR2 FNYEAQ. This CDR3 is built from 16 residues. The DNA for the CDR3 is TGTGCCAGCAGCACCCTAGGACAGAGAAACCAAGAGACCCAGTACTTC. Residues: CASSTLGQRNQETQYF.

To note about this clonotype: Just one base apart from a much larger clone, this may be a read error. The V call is TRBV10-3, the J call TRBJ2-3; D gene unclear. The CDR3 totals 14 residues. Trimming cost V 7 bases and J 2 bases, with 13 bases left between them. Germline values: CDR1 ENHRY, CDR2 SYGVKD. CDR3: CAIMEGQNTDTQYF. The CDR3 coding sequence is TGTGCCATCATGGAAGGGCAAAACACAGATACGCAGTATTTT.

This clonotype was counted at least ten times. This chain links TRBV27 with TRBJ1-1; no firm D call. In germline, CDR1 is MNHEY, CDR2 SMNVEV (reference sequence). The CDR3 is 13 amino acids. Deletions cut 3 bases from V and 4 bases from J, with 9 bases between. CDR3 sequence (DNA): TGTGCCAGCAGTTTTAACCGCTTCACTGAAGCTTTCTTT. Residues: CASSFNRFTEAFF.

To note about this clonotype: A much larger clone sits a single nucleotide away, making a read error possible. The chain joins TRBV11-2 to TRBJ2-1; 9 bases line up with TRBD1. The CDR3 length is 15 residues. The V gene's germline CDR1 is SGHAT and CDR2 FQNNGV. The CDR3 loop is CASRHGTGLDNERFF. CDR3 DNA: TGTGCCAGCAGGCACGGGACAGGGTTAGACAATGAGCGGTTCTTC. Filled out from reference TRBV11-2 and TRBJ2-1, the complete variable domain reads EAGVAQSPRYKIIEKRQSVAFWCNPISGHATLYWYQQILGQGPKLLIQFQNNGVVDDSQLPKDRFSAERLKGVDSTLKIQPAKLEDSAVYLCASRHGTGLDNERFFGPGTRLTVL.

To note about this clonotype: This clone may be a read error of a much larger clone one base away. This rearrangement joins TRBV6-2 or TRBV6-3 to TRBJ2-3; a weak D match, TRBD2 (5 bases). Germline-derived CDR1 and CDR2 are MNHEY and SVGEGT. The CDR3 is made up of 16 amino acids. The CDR3 DNA sequence: TGTGCCAGGAGTTACACACTAGGATCGGGCACAGATACGCAGTATTTT. Translated, it gives CARSYTLGSGTDTQYF.

This clonotype came up many times. The chain recombines TRBV7-6 with TRBJ1-6, with unresolved D. The V and J ends lost 0 bases and 10 bases respectively, with 7 bases between them. Germline V CDR1 and CDR2: SGHVS, FNYEAQ. The CDR3 loop spans 13 amino acids. CDR3 DNA sequence: TGTGCCAGCAGCTTAGCCCTGGGGTCACCCCTCCACTTT. It yields the protein CASSLALGSPLHF.

The sample holds many counts of this clonotype. The V gene is TRBV9, the J gene TRBJ2-1, with 12 bases lining up with TRBD2. The CDR3 length is 15 residues. Losses at the gene ends were 3 bases for V and 7 bases for J; bases not matched to a gene: 5. The germline V gene has CDR1 SGDLS and CDR2 YYNGEE. CDR3 region: CASSGGTSGWNEQFF. For the CDR3, the DNA is TGTGCCAGCAGCGGCGGGACTAGCGGGTGGAATGAGCAGTTCTTC.

The sample holds many counts of this clonotype. V usage is TRBV12-3 or TRBV12-4 and J usage is TRBJ2-2, with 9 bases fitting TRBD2. Trimming removed 5 bases from V and 5 bases from J; junction bases left unmatched: 9. The CDR3 sequence is 16 residues long. The CDR3 coding sequence is TGTGCCAGCAGTCCCCGACTAGCGGTGGAAACCGGGGAGCTGTTTTTT. The encoded protein is CASSPRLAVETGELFF.

This clonotype was observed a handful of times. The chain links TRBV28 to TRBJ1-2; D might be TRBD1 (6 bases). With 5 bases removed from V and 8 bases from J, the gap between germline ends came to 21 bases. Germline CDR1 is MDHEN and CDR2 is SYDVKM. The length of the CDR3 is 15 residues. CDR3 nucleotide sequence: TGTGCCAGCAGTCTAGGACAGCCCAGTAGGGGCGGCTACACCTTC. It codes for CASSLGQPSRGGYTF.

The sample holds many counts of this clonotype. V usage is TRBV7-9 and J usage is TRBJ2-2; tentatively, D is TRBD2 (6 bases). The CDR3 extends over 18 amino acids. Germline V lookup: CDR1 SEHNR, CDR2 FQNEAQ (reference sequence). Trimming removed 1 base from V and 4 bases from J, with 19 bases in between. Here the CDR3 reads CASSLGGGASRFTGELFF. The CDR3 nucleotides are TGTGCCAGCAGCTTAGGGGGCGGGGCCTCAAGGTTCACCGGGGAGCTGTTTTTT.

The V call is TRBV15, the J call TRBJ2-3; D ambiguous. This CDR3 has 13 amino acids. Trimming removed 0 bases at V and 3 bases at J, with 4 bases between. The germline V gene encodes CDR1 LNHNV and CDR2 YYDKDF (reference sequence). For the CDR3, the DNA is TGTGCCACCAGCAGAGATCTGACAGATACGCAGTATTTT. It encodes CATSRDLTDTQYF. The whole variable domain, filled in from reference TRBV15 and TRBJ2-3, reads DAMVIQNPRYQVTQFGKPVTLSCSQTLNHNVMYWYQQKSSQAPKLLFHYYDKDFNNEADTPDNFQSRRPNTSFCFLDIRSPGLGDTAMYLCATSRDLTDTQYFGPGTRLTVL.

This clonotype turned up a few times. The genes are TRBV28 and TRBJ2-7; 9 bases match TRBD2. The CDR3 contains 20 residues. Germline V CDR1 and CDR2: MDHEN, SYDVKM. Losses at the gene ends were 5 bases for V and 6 bases for J; bases not matched to a gene: 26. The CDR3 DNA sequence: TGTGCCAGCAGTCTGGGTGTGTCTAGCGGGACATTGATTCCCCCAGGCGAGCAGTACTTC. It is translated as CASSLGVSSGTLIPPGEQYF.

This clonotype was counted a single time. This sequence joins TRBV7-2 and TRBJ2-2, with 12 positions matching TRBD2. Germline lookup yields CDR1 SGHTA and CDR2 FQGNSA. Germline trimming cut 5 bases from V and 4 bases from J; bases unmatched to any gene: 11. This CDR3 has 18 amino acids. The CDR3 DNA reads as TGTGCCAGCAGCGCCCCTAGCGGGGGGGGCTATTCCACCGGGGAGCTGTTTTTT. Translation: CASSAPSGGGYSTGELFF.

The rearrangement uses TRBV5-6 and TRBJ1-6, with TRBD1 identical over 10 bases. This CDR3 is built from 15 residues. Germline CDR1 and CDR2: SGHDT and YYEEEE. Trimming cost V 3 bases and J 7 bases; bases outside gene matches: 4. CDR3 loop: CASSWGQGSNSPLHF. The CDR3 DNA sequence: TGTGCCAGCAGCTGGGGACAGGGGTCGAATTCACCCCTCCACTTT. Complete variable domain (other parts from reference TRBV5-6 and TRBJ1-6): DAGVTQSPTHLIKTRGQQVTLRCSPKSGHDTVSWYQQALGQGPQFIFQYYEEEERQRGNFPDRFSGHQFPNYSSELNVNALLLGDSALYLCASSWGQGSNSPLHFGNGTRLTVT.

This clonotype was picked up many times. V gene TRBV7-9 combines with J gene TRBJ1-2; 10 bases are a match to TRBD1. The germline V gene has CDR1 SEHNR and CDR2 FQNEAQ (reference sequence). The CDR3 has 15 amino acids. The trim removed 2 bases at V and 8 bases at J, leaving 8 bases unmatched. The CDR3 is CASSLREDRGHGYTF. CDR3 nucleotides: TGTGCCAGCAGCTTAAGGGAAGACAGGGGGCACGGCTACACCTTC.